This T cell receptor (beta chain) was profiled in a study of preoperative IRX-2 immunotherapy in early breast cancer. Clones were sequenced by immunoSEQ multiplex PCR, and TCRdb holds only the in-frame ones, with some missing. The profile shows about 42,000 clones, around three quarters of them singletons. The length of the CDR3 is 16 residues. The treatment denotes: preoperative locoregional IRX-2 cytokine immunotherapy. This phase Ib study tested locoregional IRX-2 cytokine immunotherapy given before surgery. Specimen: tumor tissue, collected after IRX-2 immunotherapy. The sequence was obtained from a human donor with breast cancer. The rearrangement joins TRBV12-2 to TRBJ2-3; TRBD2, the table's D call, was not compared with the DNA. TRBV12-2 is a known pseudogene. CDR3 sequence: CAIKGLAGVSTDTQYF. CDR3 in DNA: TGTGCCATCAAGGGACTAGCGGGAGTAAGCACAGATACGCAGTATTTT.